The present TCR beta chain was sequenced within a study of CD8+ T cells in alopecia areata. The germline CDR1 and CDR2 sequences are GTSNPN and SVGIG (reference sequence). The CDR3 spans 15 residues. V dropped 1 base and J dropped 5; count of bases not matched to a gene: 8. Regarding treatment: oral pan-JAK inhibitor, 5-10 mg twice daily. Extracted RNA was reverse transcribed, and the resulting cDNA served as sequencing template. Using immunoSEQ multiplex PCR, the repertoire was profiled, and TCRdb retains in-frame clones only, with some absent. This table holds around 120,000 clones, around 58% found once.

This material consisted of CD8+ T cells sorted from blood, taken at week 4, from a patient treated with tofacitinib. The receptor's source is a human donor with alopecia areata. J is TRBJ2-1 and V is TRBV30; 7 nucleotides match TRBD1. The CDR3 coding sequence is TGTGCCTGGAGTGGGGAAGGGGGCGAGAACAATGAGCAGTTCTTC. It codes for CAWSGEGGENNEQFF.